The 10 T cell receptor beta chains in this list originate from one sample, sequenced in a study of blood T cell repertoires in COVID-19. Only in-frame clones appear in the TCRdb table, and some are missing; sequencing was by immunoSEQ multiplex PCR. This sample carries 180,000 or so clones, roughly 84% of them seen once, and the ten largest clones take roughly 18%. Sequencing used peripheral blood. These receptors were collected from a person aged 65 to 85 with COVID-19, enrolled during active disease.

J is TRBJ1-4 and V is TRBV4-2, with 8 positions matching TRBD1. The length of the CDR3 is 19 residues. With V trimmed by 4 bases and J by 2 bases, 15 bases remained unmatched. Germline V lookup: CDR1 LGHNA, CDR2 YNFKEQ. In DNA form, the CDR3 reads TGTGCCAGCAGCCCGACAGGGGCCCGTACGGAGGGGACTAATGAAAAACTGTTTTTT. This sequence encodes CASSPTGARTEGTNEKLFF.

The CDR3 spells CASSSRFGQLAGDSNEQFF. DNA of the CDR3: TGTGCCAGCAGCTCACGATTCGGACAACTAGCGGGAGATAGCAATGAGCAGTTCTTC. The J gene is TRBJ2-1, the V gene TRBV7-8, with TRBD2 matching 11 bases. Germline values: CDR1 SGHVS, CDR2 FQNEAQ. The ends lost 4 bases at V and 6 bases at J; junction bases unmatched: 17. CDR3 length: 19 amino acids.

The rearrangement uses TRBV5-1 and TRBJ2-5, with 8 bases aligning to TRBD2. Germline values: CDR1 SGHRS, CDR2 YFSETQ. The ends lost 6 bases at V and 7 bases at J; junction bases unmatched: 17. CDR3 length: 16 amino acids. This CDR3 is CASMASGSGGIGTQYF. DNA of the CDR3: TGCGCCAGCATGGCTAGCGGGTCCGGAGGAATCGGGACCCAGTACTTC. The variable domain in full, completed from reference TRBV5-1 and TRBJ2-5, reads KAGVTQTPRYLIKTRGQQVTLSCSPISGHRSVSWYQQTPGQGLQFLFEYFSETQRNKGNFPGRFSGRQFSNSRSEMNVSTLELGDSALYLCASMASGSGGIGTQYFGPGTRLLVL.

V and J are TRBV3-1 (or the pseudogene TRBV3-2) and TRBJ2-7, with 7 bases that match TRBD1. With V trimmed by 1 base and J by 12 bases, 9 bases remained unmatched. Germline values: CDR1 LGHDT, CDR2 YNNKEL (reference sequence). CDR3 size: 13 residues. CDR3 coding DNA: TGTGCCAGCAGCCAAGGCGACTGGACAGGTCTGTACTTC. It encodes CASSQGDWTGLYF.

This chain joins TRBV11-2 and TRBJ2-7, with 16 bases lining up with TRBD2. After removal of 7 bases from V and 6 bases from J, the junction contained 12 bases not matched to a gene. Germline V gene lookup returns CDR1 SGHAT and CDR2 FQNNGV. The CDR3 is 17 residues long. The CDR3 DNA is TGTGCCAGCACCCAGGGACTAGCGGGAGGGCCACTTCTCGAGCAGTACTTC. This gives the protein CASTQGLAGGPLLEQYF.

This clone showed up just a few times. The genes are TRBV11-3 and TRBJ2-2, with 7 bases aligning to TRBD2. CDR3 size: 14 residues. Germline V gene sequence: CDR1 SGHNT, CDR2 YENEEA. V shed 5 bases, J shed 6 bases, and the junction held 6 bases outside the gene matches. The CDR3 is CASSRTSWAGELFF. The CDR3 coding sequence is TGTGCCAGCAGCCGGACTAGTTGGGCCGGGGAGCTGTTTTTT. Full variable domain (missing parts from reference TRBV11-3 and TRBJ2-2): EAGVVQSPRYKIIEKKQPVAFWCNPISGHNTLYWYLQNLGQGPELLIRYENEEAVDDSQLPKDRFSAERLKGVDSTLKIQPAELGDSAVYLCASSRTSWAGELFFGEGSRLTVL.

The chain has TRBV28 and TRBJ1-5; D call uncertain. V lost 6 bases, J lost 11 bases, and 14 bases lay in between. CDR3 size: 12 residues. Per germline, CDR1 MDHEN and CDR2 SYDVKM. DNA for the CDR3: TGTGCCAGCAGGAACCCCACAGAGACCCAGCATTTT. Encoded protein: CASRNPTETQHF.

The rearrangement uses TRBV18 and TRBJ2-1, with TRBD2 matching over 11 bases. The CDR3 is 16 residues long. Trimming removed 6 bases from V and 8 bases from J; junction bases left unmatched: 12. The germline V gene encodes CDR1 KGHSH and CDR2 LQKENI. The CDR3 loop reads CASSPLAGGTPHEQFF. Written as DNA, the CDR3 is TGTGCCAGCTCCCCCCTAGCGGGAGGTACCCCCCATGAGCAGTTCTTC. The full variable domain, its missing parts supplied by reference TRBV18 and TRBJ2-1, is NAGVMQNPRHLVRRRGQEARLRCSPMKGHSHVYWYRQLPEEGLKFMVYLQKENIIDESGMPKERFSAEFPKEGPSILRIQQVVRGDSAAYFCASSPLAGGTPHEQFFGPGTRLTVL.

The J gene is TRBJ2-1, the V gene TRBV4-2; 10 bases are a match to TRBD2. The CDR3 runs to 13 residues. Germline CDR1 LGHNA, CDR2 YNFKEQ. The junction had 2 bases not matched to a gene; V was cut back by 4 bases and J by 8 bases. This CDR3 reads CASSRGLADEQFF. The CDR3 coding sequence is TGTGCCAGCAGCCGAGGACTAGCGGATGAGCAGTTCTTC.

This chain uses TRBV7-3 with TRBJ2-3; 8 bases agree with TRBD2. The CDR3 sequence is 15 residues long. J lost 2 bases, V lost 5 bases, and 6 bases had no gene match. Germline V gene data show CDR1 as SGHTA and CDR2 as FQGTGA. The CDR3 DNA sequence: TGTGCCAGCAGCGTAGCGGGGTCTTACACAGATACGCAGTATTTT. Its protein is CASSVAGSYTDTQYF.